This TCR beta chain was sequenced for a study of breast tumors, draining lymph nodes, adjacent tissues. This clonotype was recorded many times. Its antigen is not identified. V shed 6 bases and J 3 bases; nucleotides not matched to a gene: 7. Germline V lookup: CDR1 SNHLY, CDR2 FYNNEI. This CDR3 contains 15 residues. TCRdb itself ran the multiplex PCR reads through MiXCR, one entry per CDR3 protein. There are some 130,000 distinct CDR3 sequences in the sample; less than 20% occur only once, and roughly 4% lies in the top ten. Study-level results: The lymph node origin of tumor T cells was framed as consistent with a hypothesis, not demonstrated. Compared with lymph nodes, tumors were less diverse; compared with nontumor tissue, more.

Samples came from axillary lymph nodes draining the breast cancer. The J gene is TRBJ2-3, the V gene TRBV2; TRBD1 aligns across 9 bases. Sequencing input: axillary lymph node tissue. This TCR was sampled from a female donor with breast cancer. Some clones in this sample may be carry-over from other donors' samples. The CDR3 reads CASSTRQGVTDTQYF. The CDR3 DNA is TGTGCCAGCAGCACAAGACAGGGGGTAACAGATACGCAGTATTTT.